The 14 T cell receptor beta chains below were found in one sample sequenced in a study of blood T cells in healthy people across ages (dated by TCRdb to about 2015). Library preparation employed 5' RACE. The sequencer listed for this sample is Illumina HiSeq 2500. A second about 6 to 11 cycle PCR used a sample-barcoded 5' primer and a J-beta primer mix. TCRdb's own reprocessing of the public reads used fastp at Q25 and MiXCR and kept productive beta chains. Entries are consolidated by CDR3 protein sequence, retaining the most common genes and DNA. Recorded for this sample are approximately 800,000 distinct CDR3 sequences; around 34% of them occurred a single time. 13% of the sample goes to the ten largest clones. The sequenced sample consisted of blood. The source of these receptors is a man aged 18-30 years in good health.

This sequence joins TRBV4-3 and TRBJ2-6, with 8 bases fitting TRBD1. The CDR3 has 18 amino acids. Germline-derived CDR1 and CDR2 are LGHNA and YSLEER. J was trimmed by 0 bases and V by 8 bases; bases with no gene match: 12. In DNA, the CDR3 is TGCGCCAGCGGCTTCATAGGGACAGGCTTCTCTGGGGCCAACGTCCTGACTTTC. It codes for CASGFIGTGFSGANVLTF.

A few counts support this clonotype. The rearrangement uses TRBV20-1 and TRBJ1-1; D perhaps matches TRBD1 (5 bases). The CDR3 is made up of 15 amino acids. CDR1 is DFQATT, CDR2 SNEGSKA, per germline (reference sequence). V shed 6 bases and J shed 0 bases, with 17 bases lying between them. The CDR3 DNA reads TGCAGTGCGCACGTTATAGGCAGGGTGAACACTGAAGCTTTCTTT. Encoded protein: CSAHVIGRVNTEAFF.

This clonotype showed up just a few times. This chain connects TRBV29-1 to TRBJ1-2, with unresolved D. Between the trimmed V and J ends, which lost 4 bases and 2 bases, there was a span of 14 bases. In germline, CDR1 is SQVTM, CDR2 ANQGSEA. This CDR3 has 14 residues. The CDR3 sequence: CSVGRETPNYGYTF. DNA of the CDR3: TGCAGCGTTGGGCGGGAGACCCCAAACTATGGCTACACCTTC.

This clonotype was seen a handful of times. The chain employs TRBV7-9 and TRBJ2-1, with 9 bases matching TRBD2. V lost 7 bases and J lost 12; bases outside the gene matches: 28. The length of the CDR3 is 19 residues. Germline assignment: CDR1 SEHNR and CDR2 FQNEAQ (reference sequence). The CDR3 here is CASIPPGQRSLAGPYGQFF. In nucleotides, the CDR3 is TGTGCCAGCATCCCGCCGGGACAGCGGAGTCTAGCGGGACCCTATGGGCAGTTCTTC.

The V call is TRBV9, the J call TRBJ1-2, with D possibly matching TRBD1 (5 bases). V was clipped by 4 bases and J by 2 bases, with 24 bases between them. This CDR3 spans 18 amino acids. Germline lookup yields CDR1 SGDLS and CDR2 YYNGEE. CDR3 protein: CASSSRDPFSEQNYGYTF. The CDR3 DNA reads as TGTGCCAGCAGCTCCCGGGACCCCTTCTCTGAACAGAACTATGGCTACACCTTC.

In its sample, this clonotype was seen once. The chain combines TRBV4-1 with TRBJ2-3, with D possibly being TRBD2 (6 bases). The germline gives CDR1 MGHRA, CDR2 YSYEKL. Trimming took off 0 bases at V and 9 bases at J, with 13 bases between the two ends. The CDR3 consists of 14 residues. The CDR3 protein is CASSQDRGVGTQYF. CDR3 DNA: TGCGCCAGCAGCCAAGATCGCGGGGTGGGCACGCAGTATTTT.

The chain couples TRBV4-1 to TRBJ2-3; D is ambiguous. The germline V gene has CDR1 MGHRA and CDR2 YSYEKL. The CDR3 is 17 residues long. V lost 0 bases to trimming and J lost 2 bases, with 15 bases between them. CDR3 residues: CASSQDLSARFTDTQYF. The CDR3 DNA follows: TGCGCCAGCAGCCAAGATTTATCGGCCAGGTTCACAGATACGCAGTATTTT.

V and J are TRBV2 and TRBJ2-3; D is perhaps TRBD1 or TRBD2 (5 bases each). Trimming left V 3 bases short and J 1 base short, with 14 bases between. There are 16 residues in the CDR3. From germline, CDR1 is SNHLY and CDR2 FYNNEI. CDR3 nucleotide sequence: TGTGCCAGCAGTGACGGGGCAGGGCCAGGCACAGATACGCAGTATTTT. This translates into CASSDGAGPGTDTQYF.

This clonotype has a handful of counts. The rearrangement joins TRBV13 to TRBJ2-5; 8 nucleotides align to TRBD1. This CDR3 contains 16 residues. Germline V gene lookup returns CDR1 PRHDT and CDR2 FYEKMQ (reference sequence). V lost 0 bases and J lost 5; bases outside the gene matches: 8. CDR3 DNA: TGTGCCAGCAGCTTAGGTGGCAGGGGGCTATCGGAGACCCAGTACTTC. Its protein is CASSLGGRGLSETQYF.

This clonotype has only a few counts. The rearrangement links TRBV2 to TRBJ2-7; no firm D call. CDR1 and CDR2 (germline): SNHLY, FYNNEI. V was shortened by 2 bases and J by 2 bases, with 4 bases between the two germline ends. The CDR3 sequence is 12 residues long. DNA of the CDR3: TGTGCCAGCAGTGAACGGGCCTACGAGCAGTACTTC. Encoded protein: CASSERAYEQYF.

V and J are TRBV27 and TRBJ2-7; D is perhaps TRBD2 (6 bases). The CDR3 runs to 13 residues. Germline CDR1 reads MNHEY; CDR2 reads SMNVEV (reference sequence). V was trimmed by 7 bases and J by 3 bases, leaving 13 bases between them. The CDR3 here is CASKGAGSYEQYF. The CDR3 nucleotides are TGTGCCAGCAAGGGTGCCGGGAGCTACGAGCAGTACTTC.

The CDR3 region is CASSYLRTEEGYTF. The DNA for the CDR3 is TGTGCCAGCAGTTACCTTCGGACAGAGGAGGGCTACACCTTC. This chain connects TRBV6-6 to TRBJ1-2; possibly TRBD1 for D (6 bases). This CDR3 region has 14 residues. The V end was cut by 2 bases, the J end by 8 bases, with 15 bases between. CDR1 and CDR2 from the germline V gene are MNHNY and SVGAGI (reference sequence).

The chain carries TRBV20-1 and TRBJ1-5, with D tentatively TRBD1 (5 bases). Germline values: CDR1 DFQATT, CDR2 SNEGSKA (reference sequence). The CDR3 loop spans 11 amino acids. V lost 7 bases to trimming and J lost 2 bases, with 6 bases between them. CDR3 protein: CSVGGNQPQHF. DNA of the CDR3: TGCAGTGTAGGGGGCAATCAGCCCCAGCATTTT.

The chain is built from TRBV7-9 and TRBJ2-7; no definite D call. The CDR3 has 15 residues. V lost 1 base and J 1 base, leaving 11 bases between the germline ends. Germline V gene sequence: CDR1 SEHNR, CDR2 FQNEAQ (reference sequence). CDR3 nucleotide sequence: TGTGCCAGCAGCTTAGATCGGTCGGGTTCCTACGAGCAGTACTTC. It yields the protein CASSLDRSGSYEQYF.